This TCR beta chain is drawn from a study of shared clonotypes between healthy human individuals. Study-wide points: Naive subsets generally had larger estimated richness than memory subsets. Sorted-subset sequencing was shown by rarefaction to be incomplete despite large depth.

Between the trimmed V and J ends, which lost 0 bases and 5 bases, there was a span of 20 bases. Germline CDR1 LNHNV, CDR2 YYDKDF (reference sequence). This CDR3 is built from 17 residues. Profiling relied on immunoSEQ multiplex PCR, and the TCRdb table lists in-frame clones only, not all of them. The sample gives under 650,000 clones, 90% to 96% of which show up once; less than 0.06% is in the top ten. To note about this clone: Its antigen remains unidentified.

Division of CD4+ cells produced a CD45RA+ naive subset and a CD45RA-negative memory subset. The chain joins TRBV15 to TRBJ2-7, with D possibly TRBD2 on 6 matching bases. This TCR was recovered from a woman younger than 45 in good health. The sample was naive CD4+ T cells sorted from blood. Indicated subset: CD45RA+ positively selected. Here the CDR3 DNA reads TGTGCCACCAGCAGAGATTACGGGGGATCGGCGCGGGACGAGCAGTACTTC. Translation: CATSRDYGGSARDEQYF. Together with reference TRBV15 and TRBJ2-7, the CDR3 gives the full variable domain: DAMVIQNPRYQVTQFGKPVTLSCSQTLNHNVMYWYQQKSSQAPKLLFHYYDKDFNNEADTPDNFQSRRPNTSFCFLDIRSPGLGDTAMYLCATSRDYGGSARDEQYFGPGTRLTVT.